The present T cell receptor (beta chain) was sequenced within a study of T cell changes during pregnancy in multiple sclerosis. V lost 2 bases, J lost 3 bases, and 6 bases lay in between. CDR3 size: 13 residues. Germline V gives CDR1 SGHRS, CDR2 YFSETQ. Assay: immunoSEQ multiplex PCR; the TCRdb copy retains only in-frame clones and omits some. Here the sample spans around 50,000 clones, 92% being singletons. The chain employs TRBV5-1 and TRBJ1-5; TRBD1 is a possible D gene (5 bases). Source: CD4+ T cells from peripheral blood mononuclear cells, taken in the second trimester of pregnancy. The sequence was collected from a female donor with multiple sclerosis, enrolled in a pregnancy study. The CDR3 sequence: CASSLQVNQPQHF. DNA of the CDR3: TGCGCCAGCAGCTTACAGGTCAATCAGCCCCAGCATTTT. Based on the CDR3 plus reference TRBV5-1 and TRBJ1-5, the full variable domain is KAGVTQTPRYLIKTRGQQVTLSCSPISGHRSVSWYQQTPGQGLQFLFEYFSETQRNKGNFPGRFSGRQFSNSRSEMNVSTLELGDSALYLCASSLQVNQPQHFGDGTRLSIL.